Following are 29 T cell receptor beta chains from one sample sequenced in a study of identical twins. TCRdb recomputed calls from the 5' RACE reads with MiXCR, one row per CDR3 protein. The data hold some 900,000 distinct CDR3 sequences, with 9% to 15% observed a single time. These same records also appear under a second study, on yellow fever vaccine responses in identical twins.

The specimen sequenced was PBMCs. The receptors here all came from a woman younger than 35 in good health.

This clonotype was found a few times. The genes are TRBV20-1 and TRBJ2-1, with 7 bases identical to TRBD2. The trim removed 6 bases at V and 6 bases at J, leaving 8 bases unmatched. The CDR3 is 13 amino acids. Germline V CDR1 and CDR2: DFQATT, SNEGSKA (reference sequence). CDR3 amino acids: CSAQAGSINEQFF. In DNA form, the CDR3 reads TGCAGTGCGCAAGCGGGGTCGATCAATGAGCAGTTCTTC.

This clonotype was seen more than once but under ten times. CDR3 in DNA: TGTGCCAGCAGCCTTCGGACAGGGTTTGGCAATGAGCAGTTCTTC. This codes for CASSLRTGFGNEQFF. The rearrangement joins TRBV3-1 to TRBJ2-1; 8 bases match TRBD1. Per the germline V gene, CDR1 is LGHDT and CDR2 is YNNKEL (reference sequence). Trimming took 4 bases from V and 6 from J; bases not matched to a gene: 8. CDR3 size: 15 residues.

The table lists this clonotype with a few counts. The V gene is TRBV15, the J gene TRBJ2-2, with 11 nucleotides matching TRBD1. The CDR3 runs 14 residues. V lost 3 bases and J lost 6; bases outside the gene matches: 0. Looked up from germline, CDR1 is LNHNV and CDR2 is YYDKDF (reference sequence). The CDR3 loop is CATSRDRGPGELFF. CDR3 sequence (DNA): TGTGCCACCAGCAGGGACAGGGGGCCCGGGGAGCTGTTTTTT.

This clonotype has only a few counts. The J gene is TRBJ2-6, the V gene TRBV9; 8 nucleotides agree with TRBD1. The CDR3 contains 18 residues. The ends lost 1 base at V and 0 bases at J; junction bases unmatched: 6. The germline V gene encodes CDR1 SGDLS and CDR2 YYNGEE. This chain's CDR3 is CASSVPTGQGSGANVLTF. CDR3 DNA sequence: TGTGCCAGCAGCGTACCGACTGGACAGGGCTCTGGGGCCAACGTCCTGACTTTC.

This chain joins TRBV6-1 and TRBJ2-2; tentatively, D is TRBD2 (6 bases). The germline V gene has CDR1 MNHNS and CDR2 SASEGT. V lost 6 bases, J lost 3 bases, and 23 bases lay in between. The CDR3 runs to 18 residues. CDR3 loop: CASRLKPGGRGDTGELFF. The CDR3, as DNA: TGTGCCAGCAGACTCAAACCCGGGGGTCGCGGGGACACCGGGGAGCTGTTTTTT.

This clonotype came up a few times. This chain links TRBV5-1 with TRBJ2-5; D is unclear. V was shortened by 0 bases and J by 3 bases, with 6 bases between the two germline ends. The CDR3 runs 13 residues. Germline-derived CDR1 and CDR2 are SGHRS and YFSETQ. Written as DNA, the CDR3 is TGCGCCAGCAGCTTGGCGAGAGAAGAGACCCAGTACTTC. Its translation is CASSLAREETQYF.

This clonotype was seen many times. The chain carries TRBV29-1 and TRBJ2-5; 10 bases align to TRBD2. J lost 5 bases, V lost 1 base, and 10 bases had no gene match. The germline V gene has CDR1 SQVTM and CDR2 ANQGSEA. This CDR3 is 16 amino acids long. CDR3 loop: CSVEGSSGRATETQYF. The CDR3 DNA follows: TGCAGCGTTGAAGGTTCCAGCGGGAGGGCCACTGAGACCCAGTACTTC.

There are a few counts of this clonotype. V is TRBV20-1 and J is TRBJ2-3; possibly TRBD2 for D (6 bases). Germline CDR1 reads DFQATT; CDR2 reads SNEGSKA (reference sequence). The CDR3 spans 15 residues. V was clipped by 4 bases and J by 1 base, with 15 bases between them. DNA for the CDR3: TGCAGTGCTACCCGGACTATGGGGGGCACAGATACGCAGTATTTT. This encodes CSATRTMGGTDTQYF.

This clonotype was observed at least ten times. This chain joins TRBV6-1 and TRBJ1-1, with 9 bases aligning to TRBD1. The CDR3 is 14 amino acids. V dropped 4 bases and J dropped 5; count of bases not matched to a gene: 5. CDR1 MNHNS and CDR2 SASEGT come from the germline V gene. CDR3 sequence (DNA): TGTGCCAGCAGTGGAGACAGGGGGGTAACTGAAGCTTTCTTT. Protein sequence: CASSGDRGVTEAFF.

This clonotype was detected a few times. Written as DNA, the CDR3 is TGTGCCAGCAGAGGGACTTTTCACGAGCAGTACGTC. Amino acids: CASRGTFHEQYV. The V gene is TRBV2, the J gene TRBJ2-7; D perhaps matches TRBD2 (6 bases). The CDR3 loop spans 12 amino acids. V lost 6 bases and J lost 5, with 11 bases in between. Germline loops: CDR1 SNHLY, CDR2 FYNNEI.

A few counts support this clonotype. This CDR3 reads CASSPTGLREQYV. The CDR3 region has the DNA TGTGCCAGCTCACCTACAGGCCTCCGGGAGCAGTACGTC. The chain has TRBV18 and TRBJ2-7; perhaps TRBD1 as D (5 bases). V was pared by 3 bases and J by 7 bases, with 13 bases between. CDR3 size: 13 residues. Germline CDR1 and CDR2: KGHSH and LQKENI.

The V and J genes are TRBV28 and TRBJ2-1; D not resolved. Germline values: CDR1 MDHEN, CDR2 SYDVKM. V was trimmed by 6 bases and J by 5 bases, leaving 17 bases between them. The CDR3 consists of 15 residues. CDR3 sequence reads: CASRGTPGLDNEQFF. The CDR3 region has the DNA TGTGCCAGCAGAGGAACACCCGGGTTGGACAATGAGCAGTTCTTC.

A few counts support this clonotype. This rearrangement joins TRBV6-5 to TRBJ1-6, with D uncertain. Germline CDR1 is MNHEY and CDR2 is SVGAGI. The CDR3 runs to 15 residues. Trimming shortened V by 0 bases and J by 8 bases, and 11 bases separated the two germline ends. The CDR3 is CASSYSVRGDSPLHF. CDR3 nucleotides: TGTGCCAGCAGTTACTCGGTCCGGGGAGATTCACCCCTCCACTTT.

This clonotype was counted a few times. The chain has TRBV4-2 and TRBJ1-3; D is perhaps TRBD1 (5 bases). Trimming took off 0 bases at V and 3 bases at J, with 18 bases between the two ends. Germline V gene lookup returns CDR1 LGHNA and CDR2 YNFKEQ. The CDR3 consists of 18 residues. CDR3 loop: CASSQDWGFRAGGNTIYF. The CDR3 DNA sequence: TGTGCCAGCAGCCAAGATTGGGGCTTCAGGGCCGGTGGAAACACCATATATTTT.

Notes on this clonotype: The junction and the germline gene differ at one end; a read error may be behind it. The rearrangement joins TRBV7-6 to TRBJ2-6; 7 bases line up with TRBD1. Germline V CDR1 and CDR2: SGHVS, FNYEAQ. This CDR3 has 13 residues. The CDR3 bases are TGTGCCAGCAGCGTAGGGACAGTTGGAATGATGGCTTTC. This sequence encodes CASSVGTVGMMAF.

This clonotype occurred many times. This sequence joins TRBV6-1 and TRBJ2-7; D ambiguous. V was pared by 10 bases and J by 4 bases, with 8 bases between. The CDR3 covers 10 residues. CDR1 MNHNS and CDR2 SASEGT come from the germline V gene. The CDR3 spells CATQGYEQYF. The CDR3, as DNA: TGTGCCACTCAAGGGTACGAGCAGTACTTC.

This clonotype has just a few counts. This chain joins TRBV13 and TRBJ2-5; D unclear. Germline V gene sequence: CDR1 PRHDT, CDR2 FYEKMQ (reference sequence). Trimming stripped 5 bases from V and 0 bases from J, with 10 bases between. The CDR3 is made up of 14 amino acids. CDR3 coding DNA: TGTGCCAGCAGCACCCACCTTAACCAAGAGACCCAGTACTTC. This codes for CASSTHLNQETQYF.

The CDR3 is CSASGKTDTQYF. The CDR3 DNA reads as TGCAGTGCTAGCGGGAAGACAGATACGCAGTATTTT. V is TRBV20-1 and J is TRBJ2-3; D possibly corresponds to TRBD2 (5 bases). The CDR3 extends over 12 amino acids. Trimming took 3 bases from V and 3 from J, leaving 7 bases between them. The germline V gene has CDR1 DFQATT and CDR2 SNEGSKA (reference sequence).

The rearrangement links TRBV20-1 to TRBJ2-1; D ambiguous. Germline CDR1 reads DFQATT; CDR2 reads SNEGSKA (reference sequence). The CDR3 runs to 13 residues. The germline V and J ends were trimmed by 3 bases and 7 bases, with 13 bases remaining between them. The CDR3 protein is CSASSRGLNEQFF. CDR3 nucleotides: TGCAGTGCTAGTAGTCGAGGATTGAATGAGCAGTTCTTC.

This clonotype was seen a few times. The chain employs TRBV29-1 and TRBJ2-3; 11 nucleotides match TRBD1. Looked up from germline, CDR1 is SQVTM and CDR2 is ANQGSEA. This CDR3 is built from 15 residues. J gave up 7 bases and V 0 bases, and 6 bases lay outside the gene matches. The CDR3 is CSVEDLRDRGNTQYF. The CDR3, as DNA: TGCAGCGTTGAAGATCTTCGGGACAGGGGGAATACGCAGTATTTT.

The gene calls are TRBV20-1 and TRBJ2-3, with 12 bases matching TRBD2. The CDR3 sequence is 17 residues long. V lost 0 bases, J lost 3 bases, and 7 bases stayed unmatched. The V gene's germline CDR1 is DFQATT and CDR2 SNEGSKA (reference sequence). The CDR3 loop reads CSARDASGRAGTDTQYF. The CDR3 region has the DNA TGCAGTGCTAGAGATGCTAGCGGGAGGGCCGGGACAGATACGCAGTATTTT.

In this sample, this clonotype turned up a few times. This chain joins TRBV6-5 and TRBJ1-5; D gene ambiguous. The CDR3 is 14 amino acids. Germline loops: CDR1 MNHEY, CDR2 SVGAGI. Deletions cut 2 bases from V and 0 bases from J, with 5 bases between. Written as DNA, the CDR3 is TGTGCCAGCAGTTACAGATATAGCAATCAGCCCCAGCATTTT. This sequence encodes CASSYRYSNQPQHF.

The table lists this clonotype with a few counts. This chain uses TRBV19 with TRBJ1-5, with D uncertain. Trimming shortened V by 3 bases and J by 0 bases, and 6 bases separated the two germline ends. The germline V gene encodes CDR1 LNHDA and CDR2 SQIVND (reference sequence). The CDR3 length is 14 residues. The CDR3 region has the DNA TGTGCCAGTAGTATCCAGAATAGCAATCAGCCCCAGCATTTT. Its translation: CASSIQNSNQPQHF.

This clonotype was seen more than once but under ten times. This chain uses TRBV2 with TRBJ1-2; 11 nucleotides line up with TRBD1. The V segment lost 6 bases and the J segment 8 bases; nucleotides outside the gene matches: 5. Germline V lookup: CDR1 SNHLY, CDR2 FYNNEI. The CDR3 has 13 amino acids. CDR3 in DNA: TGTGCCAGCAGAGGGACAGGGGGTAGGGGCTACACCTTC. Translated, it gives CASRGTGGRGYTF.

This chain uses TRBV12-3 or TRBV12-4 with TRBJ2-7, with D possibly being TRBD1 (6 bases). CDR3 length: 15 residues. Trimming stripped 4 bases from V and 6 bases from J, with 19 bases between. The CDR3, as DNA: TGTGCCAGCAGTTCCTACGGGACACCTGGAACCGAGCAGTACTTC. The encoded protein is CASSSYGTPGTEQYF.

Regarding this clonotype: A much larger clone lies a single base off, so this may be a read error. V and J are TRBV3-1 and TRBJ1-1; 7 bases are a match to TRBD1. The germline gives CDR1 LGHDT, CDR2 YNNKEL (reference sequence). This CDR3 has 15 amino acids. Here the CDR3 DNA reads TGTGCCTGCAGACAGTCCGACAGGGTCATTGGCGAAGCTTTCTTT. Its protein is CACRQSDRVIGEAFF.

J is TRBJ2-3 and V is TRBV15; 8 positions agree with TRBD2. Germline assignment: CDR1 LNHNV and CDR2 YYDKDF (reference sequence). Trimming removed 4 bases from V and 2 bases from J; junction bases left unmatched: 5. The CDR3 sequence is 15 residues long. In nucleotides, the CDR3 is TGTGCCACCAGCAAGGTTAGCGGGAACACAGATACGCAGTATTTT. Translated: CATSKVSGNTDTQYF.

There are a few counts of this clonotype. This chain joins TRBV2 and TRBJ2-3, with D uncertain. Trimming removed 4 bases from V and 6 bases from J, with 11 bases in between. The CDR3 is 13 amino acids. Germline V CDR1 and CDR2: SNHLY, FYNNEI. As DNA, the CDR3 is TGTGCCAGCAGTGCTGGAGTAGTCGATACGCAGTATTTT. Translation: CASSAGVVDTQYF.

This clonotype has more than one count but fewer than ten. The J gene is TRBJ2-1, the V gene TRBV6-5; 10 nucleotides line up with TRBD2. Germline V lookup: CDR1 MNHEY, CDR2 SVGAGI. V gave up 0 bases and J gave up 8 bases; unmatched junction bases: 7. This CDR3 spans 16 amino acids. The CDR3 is CASSYSEASGSHEQFF. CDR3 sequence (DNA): TGTGCCAGCAGTTACTCTGAGGCTAGCGGGAGCCATGAGCAGTTCTTC.